The sequence of this T cell receptor beta chain was determined in a study of human T cells and chemical hapten exposure. Study findings and constraints: TCRs whose frequency exceeded 1 in 1000 remained the same following DPC sensitization.

The germline V and J ends were trimmed by 6 bases and 4 bases, with 15 bases remaining between them. The V gene's germline CDR1 is LNHDA and CDR2 SQIVND (reference sequence). This CDR3 comprises 14 residues. Using its own MiXCR run on the RACE reads, TCRdb lists one record per CDR3 protein. This table has 95,000 to 100,000 distinct CDR3 sequences, about 10% appearing once. This clonotype was recorded at least ten times. Its target is not known. The time point is: pre-sensitization, week 0. Treatment in this sample: therapeutic diphenylcyclopropenone sensitization with weekly scalp DPC. The sample was whole blood, taken in connection with sensitization to the hapten diphenylcyclopropenone (DPC). The chain uses TRBV19 and TRBJ1-2; D remains unclear. The receptor was isolated from a woman aged 55 to 70 with alopecia areata. Some clones in this sample may be carry-over from other donors' samples. CDR3 region: CASRMVGKFYGYTF. CDR3 DNA sequence: TGTGCCAGTAGAATGGTGGGGAAGTTCTATGGCTACACCTTC.